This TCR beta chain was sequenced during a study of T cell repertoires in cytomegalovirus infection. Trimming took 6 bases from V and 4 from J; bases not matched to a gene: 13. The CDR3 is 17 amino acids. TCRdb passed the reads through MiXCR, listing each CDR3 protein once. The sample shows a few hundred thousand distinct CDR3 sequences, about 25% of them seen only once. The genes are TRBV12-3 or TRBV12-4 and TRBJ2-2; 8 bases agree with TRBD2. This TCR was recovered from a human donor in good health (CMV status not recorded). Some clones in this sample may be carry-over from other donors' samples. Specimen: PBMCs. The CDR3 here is CASSLPIGAGGTGELFF. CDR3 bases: TGTGCCAGCAGCCTCCCCATCGGGGCGGGAGGCACCGGGGAGCTGTTTTTT.